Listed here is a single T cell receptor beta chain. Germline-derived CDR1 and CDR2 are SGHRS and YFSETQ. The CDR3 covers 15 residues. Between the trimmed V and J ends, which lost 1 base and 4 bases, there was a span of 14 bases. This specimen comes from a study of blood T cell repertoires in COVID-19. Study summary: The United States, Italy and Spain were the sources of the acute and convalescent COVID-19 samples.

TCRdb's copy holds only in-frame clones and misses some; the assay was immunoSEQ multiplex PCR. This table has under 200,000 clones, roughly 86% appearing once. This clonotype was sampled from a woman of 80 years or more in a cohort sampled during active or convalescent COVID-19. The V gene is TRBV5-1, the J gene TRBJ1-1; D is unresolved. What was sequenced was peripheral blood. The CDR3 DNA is TGCGCCAGCAGCTTGCTTCGGGGTTGGGGCACTGAAGCTTTCTTT. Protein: CASSLLRGWGTEAFF.